This TCR beta chain was recovered during a study of blood T cell repertoires in COVID-19. Study overall: Samples of COVID-19 (acute and convalescent) were obtained from the United States, Italy and Spain. Nucleic acid was either cDNA or gDNA, and it came from T cells, B-cell-depleted T cells, or PBMCs.

A Seattle source enrolled patients during active infection and followed them longitudinally. In the original workflow: The authors estimated nucleated cell counts from reference gene primer amplification. Assay: immunoSEQ multiplex PCR; the TCRdb copy retains only in-frame clones and omits some. V and J calls and clone size are those listed in that table; D and trimming were worked out from the DNA. Of about 440,000 clones in the sample, approximately 90% were seen once. The source material was peripheral blood. This receptor was identified in a woman aged 50 to 60 with COVID-19, enrolled during active disease.

The CDR3 DNA reads TGCGCCAGCAGCTTTGAGGGCGGTGCCTACAATGAGCAGTTCTTC. Translated: CASSFEGGAYNEQFF. The chain has TRBV5-1 and TRBJ2-1, with TRBD2 as a possible D gene (5 bases). The V gene lost 2 bases and the J gene lost 2 bases, with 11 bases spanning the gap. There are 15 residues in the CDR3. The germline V gene has CDR1 SGHRS and CDR2 YFSETQ.